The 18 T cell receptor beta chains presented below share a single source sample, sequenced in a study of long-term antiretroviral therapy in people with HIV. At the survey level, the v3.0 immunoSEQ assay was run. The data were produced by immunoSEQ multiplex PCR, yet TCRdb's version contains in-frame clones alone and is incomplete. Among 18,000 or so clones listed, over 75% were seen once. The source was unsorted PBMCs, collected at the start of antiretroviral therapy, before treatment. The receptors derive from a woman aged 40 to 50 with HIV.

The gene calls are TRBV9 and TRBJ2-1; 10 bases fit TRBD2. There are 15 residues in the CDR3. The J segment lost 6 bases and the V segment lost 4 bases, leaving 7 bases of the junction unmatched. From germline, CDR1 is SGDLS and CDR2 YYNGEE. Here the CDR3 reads CASSREIAGGNEQFF. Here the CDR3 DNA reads TGTGCCAGCAGCCGCGAGATAGCGGGGGGCAATGAGCAGTTCTTC. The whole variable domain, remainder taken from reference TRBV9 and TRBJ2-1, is DSGVTQTPKHLITATGQRVTLRCSPRSGDLSVYWYQQSLDQGLQFLIQYYNGEERAKGNILERFSAQQFPDLHSELNLSSLELGDSALYFCASSREIAGGNEQFFGPGTRLTVL.

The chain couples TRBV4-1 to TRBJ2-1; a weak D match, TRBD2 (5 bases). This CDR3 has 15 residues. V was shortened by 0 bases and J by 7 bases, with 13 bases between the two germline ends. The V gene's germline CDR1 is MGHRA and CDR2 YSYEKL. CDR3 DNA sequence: TGCGCCAGCAGCCAAGAAGCGGAAAGAAGGAATGAGCAGTTCTTC. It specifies CASSQEAERRNEQFF.

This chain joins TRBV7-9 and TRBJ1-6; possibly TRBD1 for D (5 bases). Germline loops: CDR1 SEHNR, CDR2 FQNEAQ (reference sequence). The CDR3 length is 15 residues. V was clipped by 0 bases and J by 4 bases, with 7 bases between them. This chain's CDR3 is CASSLAQGYNSPLHF. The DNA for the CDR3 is TGTGCCAGCAGCTTAGCGCAGGGATATAATTCACCCCTCCACTTT.

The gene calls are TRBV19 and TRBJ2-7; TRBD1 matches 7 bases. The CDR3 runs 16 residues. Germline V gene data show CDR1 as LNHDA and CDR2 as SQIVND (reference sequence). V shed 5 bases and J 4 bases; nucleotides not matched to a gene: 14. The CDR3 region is CASSGRHNGQVYEQYF. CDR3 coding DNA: TGTGCCAGTAGTGGGCGGCACAATGGACAGGTTTACGAGCAGTACTTC.

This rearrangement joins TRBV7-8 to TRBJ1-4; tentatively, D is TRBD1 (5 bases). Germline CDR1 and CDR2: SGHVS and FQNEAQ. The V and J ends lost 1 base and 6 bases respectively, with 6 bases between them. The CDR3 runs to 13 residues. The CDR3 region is CASSLGGDEKLFF. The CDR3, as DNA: TGTGCCAGCAGCTTAGGGGGCGATGAAAAACTGTTTTTT.

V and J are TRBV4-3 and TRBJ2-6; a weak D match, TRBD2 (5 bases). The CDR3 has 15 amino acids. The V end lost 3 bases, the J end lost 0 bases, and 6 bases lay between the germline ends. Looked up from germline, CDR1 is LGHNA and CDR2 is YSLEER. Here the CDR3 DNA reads TGCGCCAGCAGCCAGGACTTCTCTGGGGCCAACGTCCTGACTTTC. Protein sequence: CASSQDFSGANVLTF.

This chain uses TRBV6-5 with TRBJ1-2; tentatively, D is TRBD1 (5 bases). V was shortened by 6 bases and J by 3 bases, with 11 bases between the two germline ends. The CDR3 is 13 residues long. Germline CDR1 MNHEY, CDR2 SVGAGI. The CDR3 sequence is CASSQGADYGYTF. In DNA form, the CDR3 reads TGTGCCAGCAGCCAGGGTGCCGACTATGGCTACACCTTC.

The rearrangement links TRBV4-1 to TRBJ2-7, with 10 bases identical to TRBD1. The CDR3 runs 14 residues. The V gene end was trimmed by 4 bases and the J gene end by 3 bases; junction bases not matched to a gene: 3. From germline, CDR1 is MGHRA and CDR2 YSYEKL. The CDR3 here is CASSPGQGFYEQYF. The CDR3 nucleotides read TGCGCCAGCAGCCCGGGACAGGGGTTCTACGAGCAGTACTTC.

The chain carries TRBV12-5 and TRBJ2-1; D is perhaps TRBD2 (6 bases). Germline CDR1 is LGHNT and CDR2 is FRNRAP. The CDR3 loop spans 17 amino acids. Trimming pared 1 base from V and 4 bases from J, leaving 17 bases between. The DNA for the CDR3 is TGTGCTAGTGGTTTGGCGCCGCTCGGAGGGTATTACAATGAGCAGTTCTTC. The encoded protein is CASGLAPLGGYYNEQFF.

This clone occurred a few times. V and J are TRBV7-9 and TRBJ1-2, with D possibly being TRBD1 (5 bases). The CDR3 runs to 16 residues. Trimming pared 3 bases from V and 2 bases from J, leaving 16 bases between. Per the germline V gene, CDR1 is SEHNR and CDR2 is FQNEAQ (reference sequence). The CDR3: CASSFPGTSKNYGYTF. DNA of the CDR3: TGTGCCAGCAGCTTCCCCGGGACGAGTAAAAACTATGGCTACACCTTC.

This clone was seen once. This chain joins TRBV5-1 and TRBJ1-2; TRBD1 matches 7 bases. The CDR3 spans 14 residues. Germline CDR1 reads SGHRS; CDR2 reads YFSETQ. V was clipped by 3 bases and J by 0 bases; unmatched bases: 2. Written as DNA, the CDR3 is TGCGCCAGCAGCTCGGGACAGCCTAACTATGGCTACACCTTC. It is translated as CASSSGQPNYGYTF. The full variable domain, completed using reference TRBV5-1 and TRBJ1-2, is KAGVTQTPRYLIKTRGQQVTLSCSPISGHRSVSWYQQTPGQGLQFLFEYFSETQRNKGNFPGRFSGRQFSNSRSEMNVSTLELGDSALYLCASSSGQPNYGYTFGSGTRLTVV.

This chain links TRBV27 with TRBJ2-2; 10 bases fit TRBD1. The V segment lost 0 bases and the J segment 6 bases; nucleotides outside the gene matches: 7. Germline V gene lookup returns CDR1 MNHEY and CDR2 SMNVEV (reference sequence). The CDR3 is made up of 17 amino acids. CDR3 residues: CASSLSLVTGGPGELFF. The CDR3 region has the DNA TGTGCCAGCAGTTTATCGTTGGTGACAGGGGGCCCCGGGGAGCTGTTTTTT.

CDR3 in amino acids: CASSYGQNNSPLHF. DNA for the CDR3: TGTGCCAGCAGTTACGGGCAAAATAATTCACCCCTCCACTTT. The chain has TRBV6-5 and TRBJ1-6; the D is unclear. CDR1 is MNHEY and CDR2 is SVGAGI in the germline V gene. The CDR3 covers 14 residues. The V and J ends lost 2 bases and 5 bases respectively, with 7 bases between them.

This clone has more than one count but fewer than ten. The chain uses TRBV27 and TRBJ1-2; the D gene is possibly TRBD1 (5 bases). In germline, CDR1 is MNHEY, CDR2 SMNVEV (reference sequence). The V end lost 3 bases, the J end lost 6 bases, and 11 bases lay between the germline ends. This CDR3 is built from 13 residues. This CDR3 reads CASSLSEGNGYTF. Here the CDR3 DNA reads TGTGCCAGCAGTTTGTCGGAGGGGAATGGCTACACCTTC.

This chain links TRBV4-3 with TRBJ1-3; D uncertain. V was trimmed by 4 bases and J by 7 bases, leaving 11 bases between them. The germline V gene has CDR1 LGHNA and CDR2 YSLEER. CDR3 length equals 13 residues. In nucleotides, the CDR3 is TGCGCCAGCAGCCCGTACCTCCAGAACACCATATATTTT. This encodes CASSPYLQNTIYF.

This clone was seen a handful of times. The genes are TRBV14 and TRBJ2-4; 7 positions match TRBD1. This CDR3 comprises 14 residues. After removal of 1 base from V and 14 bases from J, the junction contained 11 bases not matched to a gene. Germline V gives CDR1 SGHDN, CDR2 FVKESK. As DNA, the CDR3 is TGTGCCAGCAGCCAAGCGGCGAGACAGGGAAAAAAGTACTTC. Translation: CASSQAARQGKKYF.

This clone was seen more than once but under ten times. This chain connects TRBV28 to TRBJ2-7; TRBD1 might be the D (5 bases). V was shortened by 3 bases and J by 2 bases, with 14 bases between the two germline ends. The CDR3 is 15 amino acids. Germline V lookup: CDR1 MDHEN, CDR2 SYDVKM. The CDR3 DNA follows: TGTGCCAGCAGTTTTCGATTAGGGGATACCTACGAGCAGTACTTC. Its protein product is CASSFRLGDTYEQYF.

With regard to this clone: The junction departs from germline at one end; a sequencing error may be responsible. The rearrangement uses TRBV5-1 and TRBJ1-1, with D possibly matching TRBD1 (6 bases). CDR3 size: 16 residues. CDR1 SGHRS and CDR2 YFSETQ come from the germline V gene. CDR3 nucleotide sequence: TGTGCCAGCAGCTTGGGGGCCAGCCGGTCGAGCACTGAAGCTTTCTTT. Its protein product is CASSLGASRSSTEAFF.